This is a list of T cell receptor beta chains from one sample in a study of technical replicates of blood from several donors. This table comes from immunoSEQ multiplex PCR, and its TCRdb copy is limited to in-frame clones, with some not included. The top ten clones hold roughly 11% of a sample with 17,000 or so clones, roughly 86% of them seen once. What was sequenced was PBMCs. These receptors were collected from a human donor in good health. The CDR3 runs from the conserved cysteine through the conserved F or W. The D gene is left open where the match is weak. For some rows the clone size is stated as once, few or many, or as a class when expanded; others skip it.

CDR3: CASSESEPYLLF; DNA: TGTGCCAGCAGTGAAAGCGAGCCCTACCTGCTCTTC; size: -; D: -; J: TRBJ2-1; V: TRBV2
CDR3: CASSSTNEQFF; DNA: TGTGCCAGCAGCTCCACAAATGAGCAGTTCTTC; size: -; D: -; J: TRBJ2-1; V: TRBV11-3
CDR3: CASTRTSGAYNEQFF; DNA: TGCGCCAGCACTAGGACTAGCGGGGCCTACAATGAGCAGTTCTTC; size: -; D: TRBD2; J: TRBJ2-1; V: TRBV5-1
CDR3: CASSEQQGIGGELFF; DNA: TGTGCCAGCAGTGAACAACAGGGGATTGGCGGGGAGCTGTTTTTT; size: -; D: TRBD1; J: TRBJ2-2; V: TRBV27
CDR3: CASSYRGRAVETQYF; DNA: TGTGCCAGCAGTTATCGTGGGAGGGCCGTGGAGACCCAGTACTTC; size: -; D: TRBD2; J: TRBJ2-5; V: TRBV6-6
CDR3: CASSPPSRVVETQYF; DNA: TGTGCCAGCTCACCACCGAGCAGGGTAGTAGAGACCCAGTACTTC; size: once; D: -; J: TRBJ2-5; V: TRBV18
CDR3: CASSEVQGSYNEQFF; DNA: TGTGCCAGCAGTGAAGTGCAGGGCTCCTACAATGAGCAGTTCTTC; size: -; D: -; J: TRBJ2-1; V: TRBV6-1
CDR3: CAWSEPWRNYEQYF; DNA: TGTGCCTGGAGTGAGCCGTGGCGGAACTACGAGCAGTACTTC; size: -; D: -; J: TRBJ2-7; V: TRBV30
CDR3: CAWSAWGVGSQPQHF; DNA: TGTGCCTGGAGCGCCTGGGGAGTCGGTAGTCAGCCCCAGCATTTT; size: -; D: -; J: TRBJ1-5; V: TRBV30
CDR3: CASSLFGLAGEWGRDEQFF; DNA: TGTGCCAGCAGTTTATTCGGACTAGCGGGAGAGTGGGGAAGGGATGAGCAGTTCTTC; size: medium-sized; D: TRBD2; J: TRBJ2-1; V: TRBV27
CDR3: CASSVGQGVETQYF; DNA: TGTGCCAGCTCGGTTGGACAGGGGGTCGAGACCCAGTACTTC; size: -; D: TRBD1; J: TRBJ2-5; V: TRBV18
CDR3: CASSSPDTGGVEAFF; DNA: TGTGCCAGCAGTTCTCCGGATACAGGGGGAGTCGAGGCTTTCTTT; size: -; D: TRBD1; J: TRBJ1-1; V: TRBV28
CDR3: CASSEGADRDILLHIYGYTF; DNA: TGTGCCAGCAGTGAAGGGGCCGACAGGGATATCCTATTACACATCTATGGCTACACCTTC; size: -; D: TRBD1; J: TRBJ1-2; V: TRBV6-4
CDR3: CASSPEFMNTEAFF; DNA: TGTGCCAGCAGCCCGGAGTTCATGAACACTGAAGCTTTCTTT; size: -; D: -; J: TRBJ1-1; V: TRBV6-5
CDR3: CAWSVEGNQPQHF; DNA: TGTGCCTGGAGTGTAGAGGGCAATCAGCCCCAGCATTTT; size: -; D: -; J: TRBJ1-5; V: TRBV30
CDR3: CAISGPAGALTYEQYF; DNA: TGTGCCATCAGTGGGCCAGCGGGAGCACTGACCTACGAGCAGTACTTC; size: -; D: TRBD2; J: TRBJ2-7; V: TRBV10-3
CDR3: CASLQGAVINGYTF; DNA: TGTGCCAGTCTACAGGGGGCGGTTATCAATGGCTACACCTTC; size: once; D: TRBD1; J: TRBJ1-2; V: TRBV28
CDR3: CASALEGDNEQFF; DNA: TGTGCCAGCGCCCTTGAGGGAGACAATGAGCAGTTCTTC; size: -; D: -; J: TRBJ2-1; V: TRBV28
CDR3: CASSIQGQGGQPQHF; DNA: TGTGCCAGTAGTATTCAGGGTCAGGGCGGTCAGCCCCAGCATTTT; size: -; D: -; J: TRBJ1-5; V: TRBV19
CDR3: CASVETLISYEQYF; DNA: TGTGCCAGCGTGGAGACCCTCATTTCCTACGAGCAGTACTTC; size: -; D: -; J: TRBJ2-7; V: TRBV2
CDR3: CASSSPGRGDNEQFF; DNA: TGTGCCAGCAGCTCTCCAGGAAGGGGCGACAATGAGCAGTTCTTC; size: -; D: -; J: TRBJ2-1; V: TRBV28
CDR3: CASSMVQSNYGYTF; DNA: TGTGCCAGTAGTATGGTCCAGTCTAACTATGGCTACACCTTC; size: -; D: -; J: TRBJ1-2; V: TRBV19
CDR3: CASSLGTVNNEKLFF; DNA: TGCGCCAGCAGCTTAGGGACAGTGAATAATGAAAAACTGTTTTTT; size: -; D: TRBD1; J: TRBJ1-4; V: TRBV5-1
CDR3: CASSFLTSGKTDTQYF; DNA: TGTGCCAGCAGTTTTCTGACTAGCGGGAAGACAGATACGCAGTATTTT; size: -; D: TRBD2; J: TRBJ2-3; V: TRBV28
CDR3: CASREHRFHEQYF; DNA: TGTGCCAGCAGGGAACACAGGTTTCACGAGCAGTACTTC; size: -; D: -; J: TRBJ2-7; V: TRBV6-1
CDR3: CASSRVLAGPYEQYF; DNA: TGTGCCAGCAGCCGCGTACTAGCGGGACCGTACGAGCAGTACTTC; size: -; D: TRBD2; J: TRBJ2-7; V: TRBV5-6
CDR3: CASSTGQGSSGNTIYF; DNA: TGTGCCAGCAGCACAGGACAGGGGTCCTCTGGAAACACCATATATTTT; size: -; D: TRBD1; J: TRBJ1-3; V: TRBV11-2
CDR3: CASSPRSSGRRYF; DNA: TGTGCCAGCAGCCCACGGAGTAGCGGGAGGAGGTACTTC; size: -; D: TRBD2; J: TRBJ2-7; V: TRBV14
CDR3: CASSKRASGSIMNTQYF; DNA: TGTGCCAGCAGCAAGAGGGCTAGCGGGAGTATTATGAATACGCAGTATTTT; size: -; D: -; J: TRBJ2-3; V: TRBV21-1
CDR3: CASSPSDSGRPLDPEQYF; DNA: TGTGCCAGCAGCCCGTCGGATAGCGGGCGACCTTTAGACCCCGAGCAGTACTTC; size: -; D: TRBD2; J: TRBJ2-7; V: TRBV7-8
CDR3: CAWSVRGNQPQHF; DNA: TGTGCCTGGAGTGTTCGGGGGAATCAGCCCCAGCATTTT; size: few; D: -; J: TRBJ1-5; V: TRBV30
CDR3: CASSWGGSRPLGGDTQYF; DNA: TGCGCCAGCAGCTGGGGAGGGAGCCGCCCCCTAGGAGGGGATACGCAGTATTTT; size: -; D: TRBD2; J: TRBJ2-3; V: TRBV5-1
CDR3: CASYGQGEDTQYF; DNA: TGTGCCAGCTATGGACAGGGGGAAGATACGCAGTATTTT; size: -; D: TRBD1; J: TRBJ2-3; V: TRBV18
CDR3: CASSYGQGAGETQYF; DNA: TGTGCCAGCAGCTACGGACAGGGGGCGGGGGAGACCCAGTACTTC; size: -; D: TRBD1; J: TRBJ2-5; V: TRBV7-9
CDR3: CAGEGGNGLFF; DNA: TGTGCCGGTGAAGGGGGTAACGGACTGTTTTTT; size: -; D: -; J: TRBJ2-2; V: TRBV30
CDR3: CASKNQGSDYGYTF; DNA: TGTGCCAGCAAGAATCAGGGGTCCGACTATGGCTACACCTTC; size: -; D: -; J: TRBJ1-2; V: TRBV6-4
CDR3: CASSTAGGPPGEQFF; DNA: TGTGCCAGCAGCACAGCGGGAGGGCCCCCCGGGGAGCAGTTCTTC; size: -; D: TRBD2; J: TRBJ2-1; V: TRBV28
CDR3: CASSQRGLMKDTIYF; DNA: TGTGCCAGCAGCCAAAGGGGTTTGATGAAGGACACCATATATTTT; size: -; D: -; J: TRBJ1-3; V: TRBV7-2
CDR3: CASRPMTWGEQYGYTF; DNA: TGTGCCAGCAGACCCATGACATGGGGGGAACAATATGGCTACACCTTC; size: -; D: -; J: TRBJ1-2; V: TRBV28
CDR3: CASSYSGSGSYEQFF; DNA: TGTGCCAGCAGTTACTCCGGTAGCGGGAGCTATGAGCAGTTCTTC; size: once; D: TRBD2; J: TRBJ2-1; V: TRBV6-6
CDR3: CASRLRGPETQYF; DNA: TGTGCCAGCAGGCTCAGGGGGCCTGAGACCCAGTACTTC; size: -; D: TRBD1; J: TRBJ2-5; V: TRBV28
CDR3: CSVEGTGPLSYNEQFF; DNA: TGCAGCGTTGAAGGGACAGGGCCCCTTTCGTACAATGAGCAGTTCTTC; size: -; D: TRBD1; J: TRBJ2-1; V: TRBV29-1
CDR3: CASSPGQGSEKLFF; DNA: TGTGCCAGCTCACCGGGACAGGGCTCCGAAAAACTGTTTTTT; size: -; D: TRBD1; J: TRBJ1-4; V: TRBV18
CDR3: CSASRGATNEKLFF; DNA: TGCAGCGCCTCCCGAGGAGCAACTAATGAAAAACTGTTTTTT; size: -; D: -; J: TRBJ1-4; V: TRBV29-1
CDR3: CASSGKGLYTDTQYF; DNA: TGTGCCAGCAGTGGGAAGGGACTGTACACAGATACGCAGTATTTT; size: -; D: -; J: TRBJ2-3; V: TRBV27
CDR3: CAIQLALSYEQYF; DNA: TGTGCCATCCAACTAGCGCTCTCCTACGAGCAGTACTTC; size: once; D: TRBD2; J: TRBJ2-7; V: TRBV10-3
CDR3: CASSRPSSGANVLTF; DNA: TGTGCCAGTAGTAGGCCTAGCTCTGGGGCCAACGTCCTGACTTTC; size: -; D: -; J: TRBJ2-6; V: TRBV19
CDR3: CATSSDGQYEQYF; DNA: TGTGCCACCAGCAGTGACGGACAGTACGAGCAGTACTTC; size: -; D: -; J: TRBJ2-7; V: TRBV15
CDR3: CASAWTSGRGKAQYF; DNA: TGTGCTTCGGCGTGGACTAGCGGGAGGGGCAAGGCGCAGTATTTT; size: -; D: TRBD2; J: TRBJ2-3; V: TRBV25-1